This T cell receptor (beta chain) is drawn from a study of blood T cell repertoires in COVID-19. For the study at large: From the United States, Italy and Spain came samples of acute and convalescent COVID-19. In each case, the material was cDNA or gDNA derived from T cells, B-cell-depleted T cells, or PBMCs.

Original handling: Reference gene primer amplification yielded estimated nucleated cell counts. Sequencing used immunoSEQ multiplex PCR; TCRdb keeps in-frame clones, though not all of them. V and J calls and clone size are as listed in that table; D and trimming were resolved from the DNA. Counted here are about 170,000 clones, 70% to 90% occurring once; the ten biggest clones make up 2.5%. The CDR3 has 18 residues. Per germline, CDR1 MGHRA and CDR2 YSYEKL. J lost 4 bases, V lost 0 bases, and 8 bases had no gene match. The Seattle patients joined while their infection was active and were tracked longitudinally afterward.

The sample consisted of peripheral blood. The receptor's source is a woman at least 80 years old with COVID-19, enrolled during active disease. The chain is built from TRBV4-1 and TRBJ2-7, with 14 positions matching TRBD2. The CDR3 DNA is TGCGCCAGCAGCCAAGATAGGGGGACTAGCGGGAGAGGGTACGAGCAGTACTTC. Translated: CASSQDRGTSGRGYEQYF.